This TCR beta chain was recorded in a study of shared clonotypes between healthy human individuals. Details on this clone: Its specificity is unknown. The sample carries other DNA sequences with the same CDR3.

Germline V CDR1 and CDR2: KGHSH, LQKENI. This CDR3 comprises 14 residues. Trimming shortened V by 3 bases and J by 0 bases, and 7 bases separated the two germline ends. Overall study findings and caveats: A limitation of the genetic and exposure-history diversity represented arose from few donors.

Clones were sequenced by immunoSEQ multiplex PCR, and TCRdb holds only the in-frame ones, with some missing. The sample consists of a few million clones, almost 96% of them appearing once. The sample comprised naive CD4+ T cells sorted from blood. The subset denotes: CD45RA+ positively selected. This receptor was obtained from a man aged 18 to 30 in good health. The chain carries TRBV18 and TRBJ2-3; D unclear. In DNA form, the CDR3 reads TGTGCCAGCTCACCCTTGGCCAGCACAGATACGCAGTATTTT. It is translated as CASSPLASTDTQYF.